This passage covers 19 T cell receptor beta chains from one sample sequenced in a study of blood T cell repertoires in COVID-19. Sequencing used immunoSEQ multiplex PCR; TCRdb keeps in-frame clones, though not all of them. This repertoire shows over 95,000 clones, around 84% found once; its top ten account for about 8.5%. Sequencing used peripheral blood. The source of these receptors is a middle-aged woman with acute or convalescent COVID-19.

V usage is TRBV6-2 or TRBV6-3 and J usage is TRBJ1-1; TRBD1 aligns across 8 bases. Germline V gene lookup returns CDR1 MNHEY and CDR2 SVGEGT. The CDR3 has 16 residues. V was clipped by 2 bases and J by 1 base; unmatched bases: 6. CDR3 in DNA: TGTGCCAGCAGTTACCCAGACAGGGGATGGAACACTGAAGCTTTCTTT. This sequence encodes CASSYPDRGWNTEAFF.

The chain is built from TRBV30 and TRBJ1-1; D remains unclear. The V and J ends lost 4 bases and 0 bases respectively, with 3 bases between them. Germline V gene data show CDR1 as GTSNPN and CDR2 as SVGIG (reference sequence). The CDR3 has 11 residues. CDR3 DNA: TGTGCCTGGACAGTGAACACTGAAGCTTTCTTT. Translation: CAWTVNTEAFF.

The chain uses TRBV30 and TRBJ2-1; the D is unclear. This CDR3 has 12 amino acids. Germline V gene sequence: CDR1 GTSNPN, CDR2 SVGIG (reference sequence). Trimming removed 3 bases at V and 4 bases at J, with 7 bases between. The CDR3 DNA sequence: TGTGCCTGGAGCGCGAGTTACAATGAGCAGTTCTTC. The encoded protein is CAWSASYNEQFF. The full variable domain, with the rest looked up from reference TRBV30 and TRBJ2-1, is SQTIHQWPATLVQPVGSPLSLECTVEGTSNPNLYWYRQAAGRGLQLLFYSVGIGQISSEVPQNLSASRPQDRQFILSSKKLLLSDSGFYLCAWSASYNEQFFGPGTRLTVL.

This clone came up once. This rearrangement joins TRBV5-4 to TRBJ2-7; 7 bases align to TRBD2. The germline CDR1 and CDR2 sequences are SGHNT and YYREEE (reference sequence). The CDR3 extends over 15 amino acids. The J segment lost 1 base and the V segment lost 4 bases, leaving 8 bases of the junction unmatched. CDR3 sequence reads: CASSGGLLGSYEQYF. The DNA of the CDR3 is TGTGCCAGCAGCGGGGGACTACTGGGTTCCTACGAGCAGTACTTC.

The CDR3: CASSPDRNYGYTF. Here the CDR3 DNA reads TGTGCCAGTAGTCCCGACAGAAACTATGGCTACACCTTC. This chain connects TRBV19 to TRBJ1-2, with D perhaps TRBD1 (5 bases). Trimming shortened V by 5 bases and J by 2 bases, and 9 bases separated the two germline ends. Germline CDR1 is LNHDA and CDR2 is SQIVND (reference sequence). This CDR3 is 13 amino acids long.

The chain links TRBV28 to TRBJ1-5; possible D gene TRBD1, 5 bases. This CDR3 is 12 amino acids long. CDR1 MDHEN and CDR2 SYDVKM come from the germline V gene. Trimming cost V 5 bases and J 4 bases, with 6 bases left between them. CDR3 in amino acids: CASSRGNQPQHF. DNA of the CDR3: TGTGCCAGCAGTCGGGGGAATCAGCCCCAGCATTTT.

This clone was recorded a few times. V usage is TRBV27 and J usage is TRBJ1-2; 7 bases are shared with TRBD1. The ends lost 5 bases at V and 4 bases at J; junction bases unmatched: 7. The CDR3 extends over 14 amino acids. Germline V lookup: CDR1 MNHEY, CDR2 SMNVEV (reference sequence). Here the CDR3 reads CASSPQGGSYGYTF. CDR3 DNA sequence: TGTGCCAGCAGTCCCCAGGGGGGTAGCTATGGCTACACCTTC.

This chain joins TRBV30 and TRBJ1-1; D not certain. CDR1 and CDR2 (germline): GTSNPN, SVGIG (reference sequence). This CDR3 comprises 13 residues. The V and J ends lost 0 bases and 8 bases respectively, with 13 bases between them. The CDR3 here is CAWSVDVTGEAFF. In nucleotides, the CDR3 is TGTGCCTGGAGTGTTGACGTGACGGGAGAAGCTTTCTTT.

The chain uses TRBV6-5 and TRBJ1-5; D not certain. Germline CDR1 and CDR2: MNHEY and SVGAGI. The ends were cut back, 6 bases at V and 0 bases at J, with 6 bases in the middle. CDR3 size: 13 residues. The CDR3 DNA is TGTGCCAGCAGACAGAATAGCAATCAGCCCCAGCATTTT. Translated: CASRQNSNQPQHF.

In nucleotides, the CDR3 is TGTGCCAGCAGGGGCCGACAGGGGGCTAGGACCGGGGAGCTGTTTTTT. Its protein product is CASRGRQGARTGELFF. The chain combines TRBV7-2 with TRBJ2-2, with 10 bases aligning to TRBD1. The germline V gene has CDR1 SGHTA and CDR2 FQGNSA. The CDR3 sequence is 16 residues long. V was pared by 6 bases and J by 5 bases, with 9 bases of the junction left unmatched.

The count of this clone is one. V is TRBV19 and J is TRBJ2-5; perhaps TRBD2 as D (5 bases). Germline loops: CDR1 LNHDA, CDR2 SQIVND (reference sequence). There are 15 residues in the CDR3. Trimming pared 4 bases from V and 2 bases from J, leaving 14 bases between. The CDR3 DNA reads TGTGCCAGTAGTACCCGAGCCCGGGATCAAGAGACCCAGTACTTC. Amino acid sequence: CASSTRARDQETQYF.

The V call is TRBV2, the J call TRBJ2-7; weak D call: TRBD1 (6 bases). V lost 3 bases and J lost 3, with 15 bases in between. The germline CDR1 and CDR2 sequences are SNHLY and FYNNEI. This CDR3 has 15 residues. For the CDR3, the DNA is TGTGCCAGCAGTGATCCAGGGGCCTCCATCTACGAGCAGTACTTC. This encodes CASSDPGASIYEQYF.

V and J are TRBV9 and TRBJ2-2; the D gene is possibly TRBD2 (6 bases). Germline loops: CDR1 SGDLS, CDR2 YYNGEE. CDR3 length equals 15 residues. Trimming left V 3 bases short and J 1 base short, with 10 bases between. This chain's CDR3 is CASSGRDWNTGELFF. The CDR3 region has the DNA TGTGCCAGCAGCGGCCGGGACTGGAACACCGGGGAGCTGTTTTTT.

V gene TRBV6-5 combines with J gene TRBJ2-2, with TRBD1 matching 8 bases. The CDR3 contains 15 residues. V lost 9 bases, J lost 4 bases, and 10 bases stayed unmatched. Germline CDR1 is MNHEY and CDR2 is SVGAGI. In DNA form, the CDR3 reads TGTGCCAGTCTCCTTCAGGGGGCTGGCACCGGGGAGCTGTTTTTT. As protein: CASLLQGAGTGELFF.

This sequence joins TRBV9 and TRBJ2-5, with D perhaps matching TRBD1 (5 bases). The V gene lost 0 bases and the J gene lost 7 bases, with 16 bases spanning the gap. The germline CDR1 and CDR2 sequences are SGDLS and YYNGEE. The CDR3 is 15 amino acids. CDR3 bases: TGTGCCAGCAGCGTAGCCGCGGACATCGGCAGGACCCAGTACTTC. As protein: CASSVAADIGRTQYF.

This chain uses TRBV14 with TRBJ2-1, with a possible D match to TRBD2 (7 bases). The CDR3 totals 17 residues. The V and J ends lost 4 bases and 5 bases respectively, with 21 bases between them. CDR1 and CDR2 from the germline V gene are SGHDN and FVKESK. CDR3 sequence reads: CASSLPLGGAVDNEQFF. The CDR3 DNA follows: TGTGCCAGCAGCCTCCCTCTGGGGGGGGCCGTAGACAATGAGCAGTTCTTC.

The chain combines TRBV30 with TRBJ2-1; D perhaps matches TRBD2 (6 bases). The CDR3 loop spans 14 amino acids. Trimming removed 0 bases from V and 10 bases from J, with 16 bases in between. Germline V gives CDR1 GTSNPN, CDR2 SVGIG (reference sequence). This chain's CDR3 is CAWSVSSEVGEQFF. CDR3 sequence (DNA): TGTGCCTGGAGTGTTTCTAGCGAAGTAGGCGAGCAGTTCTTC.

The count of this clone is one. The V call is TRBV16, the J call TRBJ2-6; possibly TRBD1 for D (6 bases). The CDR3 length is 15 residues. V lost 5 bases and J lost 1, with 9 bases in between. Germline CDR1 KGHSY, CDR2 FQNENV. CDR3 sequence (DNA): TGTGCCAGCAGCTTTGGACAGTCTGGGGCCAACGTCCTGACTTTC. Its translation: CASSFGQSGANVLTF.

This clone was found a few times. The V call is TRBV7-9, the J call TRBJ1-4; D is ambiguous. Between the trimmed V and J ends, which lost 1 base and 7 bases, there was a span of 10 bases. This CDR3 is built from 14 residues. The germline CDR1 and CDR2 sequences are SEHNR and FQNEAQ (reference sequence). CDR3 residues: CASSLVPEGEKLFF. CDR3 sequence (DNA): TGTGCCAGCAGCTTAGTCCCAGAGGGTGAAAAACTGTTTTTT.